These T cell receptor beta chains were read from a single sample in a study of graft-versus-host responses after intestinal transplantation. The table came from immunoSEQ multiplex PCR; TCRdb's copy has only in-frame clones and leaves some out. The sample includes 15,000 to 20,000 clones, approximately 35% seen only once; the top ten take 1.5% to 2.5%. The specimen comprised alloreactive CD4+ T cells from a mixed lymphocyte reaction culture, sampled before transplantation. These receptor sequences come from a human patient who was an organ donor for intestinal transplantation. The CDR3 runs from the conserved cysteine through the conserved F or W. A D gene is named only where the DNA matches it firmly. Clone size, where shown, is once, few, many, or a class for clones that have expanded.

>TRBV5-1|.|TRBD2|TRBJ2-1
TGCGCCAGCAGCCTGGGGACTAGCGGGGCGGTCAATGAGCAGTTCTTC
CASSLGTSGAVNEQFF
>TRBV28|few|.|TRBJ2-7
TGTGCCAGCACTACCTTGGAGGCCTACGAGCAGTACTTC
CASTTLEAYEQYF
>TRBV5-5|.|.|TRBJ2-7
TGTGCCAGCAGCTTGGGGGCGTACGAGCAGTACTTC
CASSLGAYEQYF
>TRBV7-2|few|.|TRBJ2-1
TGTGCCAGCAGCTTAGCCGGGTCTAAAGGCGATGAGCAGTTCTTC
CASSLAGSKGDEQFF
>TRBV28|.|.|TRBJ2-6
TGTGCCAGCACCAAGTACGCTGGGGCCAACGTCCTGACTTTC
CASTKYAGANVLTF
>TRBV18|few|.|TRBJ2-6
TGTGCCAGCTCGAAACCCGGGGCGCGGGGGGCCAACGTCCTGACTTTC
CASSKPGARGANVLTF
>TRBV10-3|.|.|TRBJ2-3
TGTGCCATCAGTGTGGCCCGAGAGGAGGGGACGCAGTATTTT
CAISVAREEGTQYF
>TRBV7-9|.|.|TRBJ1-2
TGTGCCAGCAGCCGTACGGAGACAGGAGGGGGCTACACCTTC
CASSRTETGGGYTF
>TRBV7-9|medium-sized|TRBD1|TRBJ2-7
TGTGCCAGCAGCCGGGACAGGGTATACGAGCAGTACTTC
CASSRDRVYEQYF
>TRBV5-4|.|TRBD2|TRBJ2-3
TGTGCCAGCAGAGATACTAGCGGGACAGATACGCAGTATTTT
CASRDTSGTDTQYF
>TRBV6-1|once|TRBD1|TRBJ2-3
TGTGCCAGCAGTGCCTTCCCGGGACAGGGAAAAGATACGCAGTATTTT
CASSAFPGQGKDTQYF
>TRBV9|medium-sized|.|TRBJ1-4
TGTGCCAGCAGCAGGGCCCCGAATGAAAAACTGTTTTTT
CASSRAPNEKLFF
>TRBV7-7|.|.|TRBJ2-2
TGTGCCAGCAGCCGAAACACCGACACCGGGGAGCTGTTTTTT
CASSRNTDTGELFF
>TRBV19|.|.|TRBJ1-5
TGTGCCAGTAGTATAAGCGGTTTTCGGCAGCCCCAGCATTTT
CASSISGFRQPQHF
>TRBV30|.|.|TRBJ2-4
TGTGCCTGGAGTGGGATTCAGCGGGCCATTCAGTACTTC
CAWSGIQRAIQYF
>TRBV18|few|TRBD2|TRBJ2-7
TGTGCCAGCTCACCGGGACTAGCGGGATACGAGCAGTACTTC
CASSPGLAGYEQYF
>TRBV7-2|.|.|TRBJ2-1
TGTGCCAGCAGCTTAGCAAGGGGGTCCTACAATGAGCAGTTCTTC
CASSLARGSYNEQFF
>TRBV28|.|.|TRBJ2-5
TGTGCCAGTCAGATTGGGATGGGGTGGGAGACCCAGTACTTC
CASQIGMGWETQYF
>TRBV29-1|.|TRBD2|TRBJ2-3
TGCAGCGTCCGGACTAGCGGAGGCACAGATACGCAGTATTTT
CSVRTSGGTDTQYF
>TRBV10-3|.|TRBD2|TRBJ2-1
TGTGCCATCAGTGGCCTAGCGGGAGTTCTCGATGAGCAGTTCTTC
CAISGLAGVLDEQFF
>TRBV29-1|.|TRBD1|TRBJ1-2
TGCAGCGCAAGACAGGGGATGAACTATGGCTACACCTTC
CSARQGMNYGYTF
>TRBV7-3|few|.|TRBJ1-5
TGTGCCAGCAGCTTAAGAGACGGTCAGCCCCAGCATTTT
CASSLRDGQPQHF
>TRBV27|.|TRBD1|TRBJ1-2
TGTGCCAGCAGGACAGGGGGTTCGTACTATGGCTACACCTTC
CASRTGGSYYGYTF
>TRBV5-4|.|.|TRBJ1-1
TGTGCCAGCAATAAGGGCGCGAGCACTGAAGCTTTCTTT
CASNKGASTEAFF
>TRBV5-5|medium-sized|.|TRBJ2-3
TGTGCCAGCAGCTTGGATGTCCGCACAGATACGCAGTATTTT
CASSLDVRTDTQYF
>TRBV7-9|few|.|TRBJ2-3
TGTGCCAGCGCACAGGGGGGGGGCACAGATACGCAGTATTTT
CASAQGGGTDTQYF
>TRBV9|.|.|TRBJ2-1
TGTGCCAGCCTTTCCTACAATGAGCAGTTCTTC
CASLSYNEQFF
>TRBV9|.|.|TRBJ2-1
TGTGCCAGCAGCGTAGGGGCCTCCTACAATGAGCAGTTCTTC
CASSVGASYNEQFF
>TRBV6-1|.|TRBD1|TRBJ2-7
TGTGCCAGCAGTAATACAGGGGACGAGCAGTACTTC
CASSNTGDEQYF
>TRBV5-3|few|.|TRBJ1-5
TGTGCCAGAAGTTGTGACAAGTATAGCAATCAGCCCCAGCATTTT
CARSCDKYSNQPQHF
>TRBV2|.|TRBD1|TRBJ1-1
TGTGCCAGCGCGACAGGGCTGAACACTGAAGCTTTCTTT
CASATGLNTEAFF
>TRBV18|medium-sized|TRBD1|TRBJ2-7
TGTGCCAGCTCCTACCGGGACAGATACGAGCAGTACTTC
CASSYRDRYEQYF
>TRBV7-8|.|.|TRBJ2-7
TGTGCCAGCAGCTTAGCGACGGACGGCGAGCAGTACTTC
CASSLATDGEQYF
>TRBV4-1|few|.|TRBJ1-1
TGCGCCAGCAGCCAACCCAGGGCCCCTGGGGACACTGAAGCTTTCTTT
CASSQPRAPGDTEAFF
>TRBV10-3|.|TRBD2|TRBJ2-4
TGTGCCATCAGTGAGCCCGGGGGGGCCAAAAACATTCAGTACTTC
CAISEPGGAKNIQYF
>TRBV2|few|.|TRBJ1-2
TGTGCCAGCGGGGTTAGGGAAGACTATGGCTACACCTTC
CASGVREDYGYTF
>TRBV4-2|.|TRBD1|TRBJ2-7
TGTGCCAGCAGCCTTGGGACAGGGGTGTACCACGAGCAGTACTTC
CASSLGTGVYHEQYF
>TRBV11-2|few|TRBD2|TRBJ2-1
TGTGCCAGCAGCCCTTGGACTAGCGGCTACAATGAGCAGTTCTTC
CASSPWTSGYNEQFF
>TRBV19|few|.|TRBJ1-1
TGTGCCAGTCGTATACAAGGGGGAATTGAAGCTTTCTTT
CASRIQGGIEAFF
>TRBV4-3|once|.|TRBJ1-4
TGCGCCAGCAGCCAAGGGGTTGGTGAAAAACTGTTTTTT
CASSQGVGEKLFF
>TRBV4-2|.|TRBD2|TRBJ2-7
TGTGCCAGCAGCGAAGGGGGAACTAGCGGGAGGTGGTCCTACGAGCAGTACTTC
CASSEGGTSGRWSYEQYF
>TRBV10-3|few|.|TRBJ2-3
TGTGCCATCAGTGAGCCACCGGGGGGAGGGGGAAGCACAGATACGCAGTATTTT
CAISEPPGGGGSTDTQYF
>TRBV19|.|.|TRBJ2-7
TGTGCCAGTAGTCGCGACCCGGTGAACTACGAGCAGTACTTC
CASSRDPVNYEQYF
>TRBV10-1|.|.|TRBJ2-3
TGCGCCAGCAAGGCGAGTGAGTGGACAGATACGCAGTATTTT
CASKASEWTDTQYF
>TRBV5-1|.|TRBD1|TRBJ1-1
TGCGCCAGCAGCTTGGGGGGACAGGGGCGTGAAGCTTTCTTT
CASSLGGQGREAFF
>TRBV20-1|.|.|TRBJ2-7
TGCAGTGCTAGTGCGGCAACCTTC
CSASAATF
>TRBV4-1|.|TRBD2|TRBJ2-3
TGCGCCAGCAGCCAAATAGCGGGAGTTACCGATACGCAGTATTTT
CASSQIAGVTDTQYF
>TRBV2|few|TRBD2|TRBJ2-1
TGTGCCAGCAGTGGACTAGCGGGAGCCAATGAGCAGTTCTTC
CASSGLAGANEQFF
>TRBV19|.|TRBD2|TRBJ2-7
TGTGCCAGTAGTGACCGGACTAGCGGGAGGTACGCTAAGCAGTACTTC
CASSDRTSGRYAKQYF
>TRBV5-4|.|.|TRBJ2-3
TGTGCCAGCAGCTTGGCCGGGGCAGATACGCAGTATTTT
CASSLAGADTQYF
>TRBV9|few|TRBD2|TRBJ2-1
TGTGCCAGCAGCGTTCGGGCGGGAGGGTACAATGAGCAGTTCTTC
CASSVRAGGYNEQFF
>TRBV6-6|.|TRBD2|TRBJ2-5
TGTGCCAGCAGTCTCCCGGGAGGTACGGTTAAGACCCAGTACTTC
CASSLPGGTVKTQYF
>TRBV28|.|.|TRBJ1-3
TGTGCCAGCAAATTGGGGCACTCTGGAAACACCATATATTTT
CASKLGHSGNTIYF
>TRBV7-9|few|.|TRBJ1-1
TGTGCCAGCAGCTTTGGACGGAACACTGAAGCTTTCTTT
CASSFGRNTEAFF
>TRBV27|.|TRBD1|TRBJ2-7
TGTGCCAGCAGATTGGGCGGACAGGGAGTCTACGAGCAGTACTTC
CASRLGGQGVYEQYF
>TRBV5-1|.|.|TRBJ2-1
TGCGCCAGCAGCTTTCAGCCGCTCGCACACAATGAGCAGTTCTTC
CASSFQPLAHNEQFF
>TRBV28|.|.|TRBJ2-7
TGTGCCAGCAGGCGCTTTTCGGGCGGGGCATTCTCCTACGAGCAGTACTTC
CASRRFSGGAFSYEQYF
>TRBV18|medium-sized|.|TRBJ1-2
TGTGCCAGCTCACCCTCCGGCGGGGGTAACTATGGCTACACCTTC
CASSPSGGGNYGYTF
>TRBV18|.|TRBD2|TRBJ2-5
TGTGCCAGCTCACCGATAGCGGGAGGGGCCTATGAGCAGTACTTC
CASSPIAGGAYEQYF
>TRBV11-2|few|TRBD1|TRBJ2-7
TGTGCCAGCAGCTACGTAATGGGACAGAGCTACGAGCAGTACTTC
CASSYVMGQSYEQYF